The 12 T cell receptor beta chains listed next were all sequenced from one sample in a study of OX40 agonist ivuxolimab in advanced cancers. Some clones are missing from TCRdb's copy, which holds only in-frame ones; the method was immunoSEQ multiplex PCR. The sample holds some 120,000 clones, roughly 92% seen once. The sample was CD4+ or CD8+ T cells sorted from blood, taken in a trial of the OX40 agonist ivuxolimab. These TCRs come from an adult with an advanced solid tumor such as melanoma, head and neck, liver or kidney cancer.

The V and J genes are TRBV28 and TRBJ1-2; no reliable D call. The V end lost 6 bases, the J end lost 1 base, and 15 bases lay between the germline ends. Germline assignment: CDR1 MDHEN and CDR2 SYDVKM. CDR3 length: 15 amino acids. In DNA, the CDR3 is TGTGCCAGCAGGTTACAAGATTTGATTAACTATGGCTACACCTTC. It specifies CASRLQDLINYGYTF.

The DNA of the CDR3 is TGCGCCAGCAGCTTGATGGGACAGGGGGTCTCCTACAATGAGCAGTTCTTC. Its protein is CASSLMGQGVSYNEQFF. This chain connects TRBV5-1 to TRBJ2-1; 11 nucleotides align to TRBD1. The CDR3 is 17 amino acids. V dropped 1 base and J dropped 0; count of bases not matched to a gene: 3. Germline V gives CDR1 SGHRS, CDR2 YFSETQ.

The chain has TRBV19 and TRBJ1-2; D is perhaps TRBD1 (5 bases). V lost 3 bases and J lost 5, with 16 bases in between. The germline V gene has CDR1 LNHDA and CDR2 SQIVND (reference sequence). The CDR3 spans 15 residues. The CDR3 here is CASSMGRGGEYGYTF. The CDR3 DNA sequence: TGTGCCAGTAGTATGGGTCGGGGGGGAGAGTATGGCTACACCTTC. Using reference TRBV19 and TRBJ1-2 for the parts outside the CDR3, the full variable domain is DGGITQSPKYLFRKEGQNVTLSCEQNLNHDAMYWYRQDPGQGLRLIYYSQIVNDFQKGDIAEGYSVSREKKESFPLTVTSAQKNPTAFYLCASSMGRGGEYGYTFGSGTRLTVV.

V usage is TRBV7-2 and J usage is TRBJ1-5; the match to TRBD1 covers 7 bases. Looked up from germline, CDR1 is SGHTA and CDR2 is FQGNSA. The CDR3 runs 16 residues. V was pared by 5 bases and J by 3 bases, with 10 bases of the junction left unmatched. CDR3 sequence: CASSPIETGHNQPQHF. CDR3 sequence (DNA): TGTGCCAGCAGCCCGATAGAGACAGGGCACAATCAGCCCCAGCATTTT.

This clone was seen once. The chain is built from TRBV28 and TRBJ1-1, with D tentatively TRBD1 (5 bases). CDR3 length equals 16 residues. Germline-derived CDR1 and CDR2 are MDHEN and SYDVKM. V gave up 5 bases and J gave up 2 bases, with 18 bases separating them. This CDR3 reads CASSHWTAGFNTEAFF. CDR3 DNA: TGTGCCAGCAGTCATTGGACGGCAGGGTTTAACACTGAAGCTTTCTTT.

J is TRBJ2-5 and V is TRBV30; 7 bases fit TRBD1. CDR1 is GTSNPN, CDR2 SVGIG, per germline (reference sequence). The CDR3 covers 14 residues. V lost 1 base, J lost 5 bases, and 7 bases stayed unmatched. The CDR3 sequence: CAWSEGAVWETQYF. In DNA form, the CDR3 reads TGTGCCTGGAGTGAGGGGGCGGTTTGGGAGACCCAGTACTTC.

J is TRBJ2-1 and V is TRBV27, with 16 bases identical to TRBD2. After removal of 7 bases from V and 0 bases from J, the junction contained 9 bases not matched to a gene. The V gene's germline CDR1 is MNHEY and CDR2 SMNVEV (reference sequence). CDR3 length: 19 amino acids. The CDR3 protein is CASTGGTSGRASSYNEQFF. The CDR3 coding sequence is TGTGCCAGCACTGGGGGGACTAGCGGGAGGGCCAGCTCCTACAATGAGCAGTTCTTC.

The V gene is TRBV6-5, the J gene TRBJ2-7; 9 bases fit TRBD1. The V and J ends lost 1 base and 3 bases, in that order; junction bases with no gene match: 4. CDR3 length equals 15 residues. The germline CDR1 and CDR2 sequences are MNHEY and SVGAGI. The DNA of the CDR3 is TGTGCCAGCAGTTACTTTCCGACAGGGGGCTACGAGCAGTACTTC. Amino acids: CASSYFPTGGYEQYF.

The chain carries TRBV30 and TRBJ1-5; no clear D. V shed 1 base and J shed 6 bases, with 10 bases lying between them. In germline, CDR1 is GTSNPN, CDR2 SVGIG (reference sequence). The CDR3 has 13 amino acids. Here the CDR3 DNA reads TGTGCCTGGAGTGGAAGTGAGGCTCAGCCCCAGCATTTT. It codes for CAWSGSEAQPQHF.

This chain connects TRBV9 to TRBJ1-2, with a possible D match to TRBD1 (6 bases). There are 16 residues in the CDR3. With 4 bases removed from V and 13 bases from J, the gap between germline ends came to 29 bases. The germline V gene encodes CDR1 SGDLS and CDR2 YYNGEE. In nucleotides, the CDR3 is TGTGCCAGCAGCACCTTGGGGGCCGCAGGCGTAGAGTTTGGCACCTTC. It translates to CASSTLGAAGVEFGTF. The entire variable domain, with the rest obtained from reference TRBV9 and TRBJ1-2, is as follows: DSGVTQTPKHLITATGQRVTLRCSPRSGDLSVYWYQQSLDQGLQFLIQYYNGEERAKGNILERFSAQQFPDLHSELNLSSLELGDSALYFCASSTLGAAGVEFGTFGSGTRLTVV.

This chain connects TRBV10-3 to TRBJ2-7, with no clear D. The CDR3 has 15 amino acids. The V and J ends lost 2 bases and 2 bases respectively, with 13 bases between them. Germline V gives CDR1 ENHRY, CDR2 SYGVKD. The CDR3 DNA is TGTGCCATCAGTGAGGCGACGCCCTGGGCCTACGAGCAGTACTTC. It encodes CAISEATPWAYEQYF.

This chain links TRBV7-6 with TRBJ2-3, with TRBD1 identical over 8 bases. The germline V gene encodes CDR1 SGHVS and CDR2 FNYEAQ. This CDR3 region has 15 residues. V shed 5 bases and J 3 bases; nucleotides not matched to a gene: 7. CDR3 nucleotide sequence: TGTGCCAGCAGCCTCCGACAGGGGAGGACAGATACGCAGTATTTT. Amino acids: CASSLRQGRTDTQYF.